This TCR beta chain was observed in a study of T cells in Graves' hyperthyroidism and ophthalmopathy. Germline values: CDR1 SEHNR, CDR2 FQNEAQ (reference sequence). This CDR3 comprises 17 residues. The J segment lost 4 bases and the V segment lost 0 bases, leaving 5 bases of the junction unmatched. TCR beta CDR3 sequences were amplified from RNA transcripts. Initially, a first-round RT-PCR of the TCR CDR3 employed the HTBI primer set. A single record per CDR3 protein comes from TCRdb applying MiXCR to the multiplex PCR reads. The repertoire holds roughly 290,000 distinct CDR3 sequences, with approximately 14% as singletons.

This TCR derives from a woman between 35 and 50 years old with Graves' hyperthyroidism. The chain combines TRBV7-9 with TRBJ2-3; 12 bases agree with TRBD2. Sequenced sample: blood. CDR3 nucleotides: TGTGCCAGCAGCTTAGCCGGACTAGCGGGAAGCGCAGATACGCAGTATTTT. Amino acids: CASSLAGLAGSADTQYF.